This T cell receptor beta chain was sequenced during a study of post-analysis software for immune sequencing data. The overall study: The cohort encompassed relapsing-remitting, secondary progressive and progressive-relapsing multiple sclerosis disease courses. Points from the study as a whole: A significant reduction in normalized Chao1 diversity was observed in multiple sclerosis patients versus controls. Samples made in the same batch grouped tightly together by F measure.

Researchers reported that TCR beta cDNA libraries carried unique molecular identifiers. The authors obtained 540,000 or so cDNA molecules from around 0.96 to 9.9 million T cells. TCRdb reanalysed the PCR reads using MiXCR and keeps one entry per CDR3 protein. The table includes fewer than 900,000 distinct CDR3 sequences, around 46% detected once. This clonotype was observed a handful of times. No antigen is known for it. The sequenced sample was blood. This TCR was recovered from a girl between 10 and 17 years old with multiple sclerosis.

The CDR3 sequence is CASSPGTRWDTQYF. The CDR3 region has the DNA TGTGCCAGCAGCCCTGGGACAAGGTGGGATACGCAGTATTTT. The gene calls are TRBV7-2 and TRBJ2-3; D possibly corresponds to TRBD1 (6 bases). This CDR3 contains 14 residues. Germline CDR1 reads SGHTA; CDR2 reads FQGNSA. Between the trimmed V and J ends, which lost 5 bases and 6 bases, there was a span of 15 bases.